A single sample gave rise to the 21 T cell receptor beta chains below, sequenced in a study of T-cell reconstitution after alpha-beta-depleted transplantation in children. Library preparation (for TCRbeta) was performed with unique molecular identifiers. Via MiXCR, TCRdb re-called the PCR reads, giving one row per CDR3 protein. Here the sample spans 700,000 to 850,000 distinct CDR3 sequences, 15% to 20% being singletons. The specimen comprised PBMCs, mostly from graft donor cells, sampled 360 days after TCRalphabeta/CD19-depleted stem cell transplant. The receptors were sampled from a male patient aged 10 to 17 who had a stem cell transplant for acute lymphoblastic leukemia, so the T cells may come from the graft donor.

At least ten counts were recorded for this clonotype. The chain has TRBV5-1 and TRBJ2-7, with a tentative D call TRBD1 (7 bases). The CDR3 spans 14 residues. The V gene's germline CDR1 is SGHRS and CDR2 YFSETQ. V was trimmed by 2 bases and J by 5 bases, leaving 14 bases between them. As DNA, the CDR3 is TGCGCCAGCAGCTTCCAGGGGGGCATGAACGAGCAGTACTTC. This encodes CASSFQGGMNEQYF.

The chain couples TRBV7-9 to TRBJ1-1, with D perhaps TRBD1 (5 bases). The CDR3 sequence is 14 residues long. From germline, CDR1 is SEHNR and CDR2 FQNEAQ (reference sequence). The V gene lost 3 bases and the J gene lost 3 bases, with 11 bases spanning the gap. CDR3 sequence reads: CASSLAQGDTEAFF. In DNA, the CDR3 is TGTGCCAGCAGCTTGGCCCAGGGCGACACTGAAGCTTTCTTT.

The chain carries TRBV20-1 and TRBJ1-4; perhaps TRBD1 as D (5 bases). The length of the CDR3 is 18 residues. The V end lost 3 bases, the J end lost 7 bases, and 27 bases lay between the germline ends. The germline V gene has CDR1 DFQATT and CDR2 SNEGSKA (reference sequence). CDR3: CSASHSEPREGLGEKLFF. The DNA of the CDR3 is TGCAGTGCTAGCCACTCGGAGCCAAGGGAGGGACTTGGTGAAAAACTGTTTTTT.

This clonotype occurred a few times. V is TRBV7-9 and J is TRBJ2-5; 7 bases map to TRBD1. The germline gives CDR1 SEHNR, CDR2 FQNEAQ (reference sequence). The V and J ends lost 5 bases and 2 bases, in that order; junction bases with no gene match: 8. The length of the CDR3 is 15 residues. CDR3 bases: TGTGCCAGCAGCCGATCCGACAGGGTTCAAGAGACCCAGTACTTC. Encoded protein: CASSRSDRVQETQYF.

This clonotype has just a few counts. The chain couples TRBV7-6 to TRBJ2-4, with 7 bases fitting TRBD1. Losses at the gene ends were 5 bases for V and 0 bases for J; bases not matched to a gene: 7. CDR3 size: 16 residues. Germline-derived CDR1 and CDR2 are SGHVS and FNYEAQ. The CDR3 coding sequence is TGTGCCAGCAGCAAACGACAGGGCCTAGCCAAAAACATTCAGTACTTC. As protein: CASSKRQGLAKNIQYF.

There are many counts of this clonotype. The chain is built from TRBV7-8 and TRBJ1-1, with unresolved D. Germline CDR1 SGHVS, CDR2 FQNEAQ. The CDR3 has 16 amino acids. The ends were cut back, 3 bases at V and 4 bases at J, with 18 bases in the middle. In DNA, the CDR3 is TGTGCCAGCAGCTTGAATTTGAACATAAGGAGCACTGAAGCTTTCTTT. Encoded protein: CASSLNLNIRSTEAFF.

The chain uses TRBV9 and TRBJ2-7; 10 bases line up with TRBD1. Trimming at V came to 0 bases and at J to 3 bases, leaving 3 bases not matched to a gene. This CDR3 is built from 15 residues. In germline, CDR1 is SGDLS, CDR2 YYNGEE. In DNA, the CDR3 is TGTGCCAGCAGCGTAGGTGGGACAGGGGACTACGAGCAGTACTTC. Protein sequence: CASSVGGTGDYEQYF.

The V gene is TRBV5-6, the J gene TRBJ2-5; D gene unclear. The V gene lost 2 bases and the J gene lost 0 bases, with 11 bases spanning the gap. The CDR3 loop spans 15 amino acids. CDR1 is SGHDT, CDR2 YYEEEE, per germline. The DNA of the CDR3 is TGTGCCAGCAGCTTACCCAGTTGGTACCAAGAGACCCAGTACTTC. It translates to CASSLPSWYQETQYF.

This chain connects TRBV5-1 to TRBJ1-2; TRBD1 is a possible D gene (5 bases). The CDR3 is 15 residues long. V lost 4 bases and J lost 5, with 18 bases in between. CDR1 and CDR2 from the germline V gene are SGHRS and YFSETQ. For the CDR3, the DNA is TGCGCCAGCAGCCCGGGGGACGGACCCACATATGGCTACACCTTC. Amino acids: CASSPGDGPTYGYTF.

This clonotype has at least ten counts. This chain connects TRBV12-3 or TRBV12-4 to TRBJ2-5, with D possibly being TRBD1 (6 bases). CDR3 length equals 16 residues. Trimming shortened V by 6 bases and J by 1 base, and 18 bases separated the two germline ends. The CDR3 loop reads CASSPGQRLGQETQYF. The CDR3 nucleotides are TGTGCCAGCAGCCCTGGACAGAGGTTAGGCCAAGAGACCCAGTACTTC.

CDR3 nucleotides: TGTGCCAGCAGCTCCGAAGGTTGGGCGATGCAGTACTTC. Translating it yields CASSSEGWAMQYF. The gene calls are TRBV7-6 and TRBJ2-7; no firm D call. V lost 4 bases, J lost 9 bases, and 16 bases lay in between. Germline V gives CDR1 SGHVS, CDR2 FNYEAQ. This CDR3 region has 13 residues.

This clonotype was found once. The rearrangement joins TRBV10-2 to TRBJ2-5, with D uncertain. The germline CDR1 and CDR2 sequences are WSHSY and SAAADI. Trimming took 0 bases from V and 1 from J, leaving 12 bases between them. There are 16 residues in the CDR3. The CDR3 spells CASSESITGPQETQYF. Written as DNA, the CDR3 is TGCGCCAGCAGTGAGTCGATAACTGGTCCCCAAGAGACCCAGTACTTC.

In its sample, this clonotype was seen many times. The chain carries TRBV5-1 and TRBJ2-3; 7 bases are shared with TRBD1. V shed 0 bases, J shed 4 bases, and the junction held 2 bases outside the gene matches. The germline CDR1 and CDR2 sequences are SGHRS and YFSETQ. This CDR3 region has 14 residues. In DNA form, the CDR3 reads TGCGCCAGCAGCTTGGGACAGGGCGCAGATACGCAGTATTTT. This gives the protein CASSLGQGADTQYF.

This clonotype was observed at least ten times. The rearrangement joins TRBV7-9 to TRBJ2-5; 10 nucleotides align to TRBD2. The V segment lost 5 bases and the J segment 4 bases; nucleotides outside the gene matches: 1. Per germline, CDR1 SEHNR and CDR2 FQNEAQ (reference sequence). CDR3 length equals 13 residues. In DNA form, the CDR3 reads TGTGCCAGCAGCGCTAGCGGGAGAGAGACCCAGTACTTC. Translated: CASSASGRETQYF.

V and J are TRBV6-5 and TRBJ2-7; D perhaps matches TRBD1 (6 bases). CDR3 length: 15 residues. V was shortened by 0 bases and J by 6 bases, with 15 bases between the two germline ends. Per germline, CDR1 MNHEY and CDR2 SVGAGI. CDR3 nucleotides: TGTGCCAGCAGTTACTCGAAGGCAGGGGCTTCCGAGCAGTACTTC. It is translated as CASSYSKAGASEQYF.

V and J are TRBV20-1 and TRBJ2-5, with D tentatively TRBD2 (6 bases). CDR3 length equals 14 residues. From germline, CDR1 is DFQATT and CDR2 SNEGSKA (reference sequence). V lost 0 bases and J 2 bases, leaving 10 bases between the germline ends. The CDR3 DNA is TGCAGTGCTAGAGAACTAGCCGATCAAGAGACCCAGTACTTC. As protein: CSARELADQETQYF.

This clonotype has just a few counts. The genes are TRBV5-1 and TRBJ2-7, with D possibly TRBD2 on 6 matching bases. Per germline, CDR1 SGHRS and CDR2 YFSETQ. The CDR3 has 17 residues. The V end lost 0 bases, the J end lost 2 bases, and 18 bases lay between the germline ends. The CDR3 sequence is CASSLGGSGGSAYEQYF. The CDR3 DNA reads TGCGCCAGCAGCTTGGGGGGGAGCGGAGGGTCCGCCTACGAGCAGTACTTC.

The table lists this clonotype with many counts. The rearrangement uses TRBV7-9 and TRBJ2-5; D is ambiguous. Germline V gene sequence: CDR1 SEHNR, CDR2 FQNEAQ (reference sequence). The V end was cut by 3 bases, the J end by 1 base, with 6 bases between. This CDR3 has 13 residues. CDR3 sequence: CASSFEAQETQYF. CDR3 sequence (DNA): TGTGCCAGCAGCTTCGAGGCCCAAGAGACCCAGTACTTC. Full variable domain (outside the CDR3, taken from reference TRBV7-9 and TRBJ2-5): DTGVSQNPRHKITKRGQNVTFRCDPISEHNRLYWYRQTLGQGPEFLTYFQNEAQLEKSRLLSDRFSAERPKGSFSTLEIQRTEQGDSAMYLCASSFEAQETQYFGPGTRLLVL.

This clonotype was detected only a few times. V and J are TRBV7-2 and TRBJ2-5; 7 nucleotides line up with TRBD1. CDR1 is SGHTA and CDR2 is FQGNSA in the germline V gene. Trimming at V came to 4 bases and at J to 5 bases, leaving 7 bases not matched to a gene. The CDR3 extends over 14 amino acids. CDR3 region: CASSSQGIGETQYF. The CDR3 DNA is TGTGCCAGCAGCTCACAGGGGATAGGGGAGACCCAGTACTTC.

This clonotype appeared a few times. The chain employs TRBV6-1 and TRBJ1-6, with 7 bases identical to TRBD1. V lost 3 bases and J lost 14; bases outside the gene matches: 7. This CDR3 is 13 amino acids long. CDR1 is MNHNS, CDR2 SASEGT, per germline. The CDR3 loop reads CASSDRGNRALHF. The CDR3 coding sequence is TGTGCCAGCAGTGACAGGGGGAATAGGGCCCTCCACTTT.

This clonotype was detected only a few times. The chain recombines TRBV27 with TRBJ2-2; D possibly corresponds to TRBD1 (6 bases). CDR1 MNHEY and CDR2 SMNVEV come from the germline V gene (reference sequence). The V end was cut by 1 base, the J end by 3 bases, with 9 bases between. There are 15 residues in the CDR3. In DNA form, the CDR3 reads TGTGCCAGCAGTTTATGGGACACGTACACCGGGGAGCTGTTTTTT. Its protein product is CASSLWDTYTGELFF.